A single sample gave rise to the 8 T cell receptor beta chains below, sequenced in a study of T cell responses to AZD1222 COVID-19 vaccine. Assay: immunoSEQ multiplex PCR; the TCRdb copy retains only in-frame clones and omits some. The data contain some 200,000 clones, approximately 93% of them singletons. The specimen comprised peripheral blood, sampled 28 days after the second AZD1222 dose. These receptors all come from an adult who received the AZD1222 COVID-19 vaccine.

This clone was seen just once. The V and J genes are TRBV29-1 and TRBJ2-1, with D hard to call. V shed 7 bases and J shed 3 bases, with 7 bases lying between them. This CDR3 has 11 residues. CDR1 and CDR2 from the germline V gene are SQVTM and ANQGSEA. The CDR3 DNA follows: TGCAGCGCTATATTCTACAATGAGCAGTTCTTC. Amino acids: CSAIFYNEQFF.

V is TRBV19 and J is TRBJ1-1; D is undetermined. The CDR3 contains 15 residues. In germline, CDR1 is LNHDA, CDR2 SQIVND (reference sequence). Trimming pared 3 bases from V and 0 bases from J, leaving 11 bases between. The DNA of the CDR3 is TGTGCCAGTAGTATTCTTGGCAGACTGAACACTGAAGCTTTCTTT. The encoded protein is CASSILGRLNTEAFF.

The chain has TRBV5-1 and TRBJ2-7; the match to TRBD1 covers 7 bases. The V segment lost 5 bases and the J segment 5 bases; nucleotides outside the gene matches: 16. The CDR3 has 16 residues. Germline CDR1 and CDR2: SGHRS and YFSETQ. Here the CDR3 reads CASREFIDRVSHEQYF. As DNA, the CDR3 is TGCGCCAGCAGGGAGTTTATCGACAGGGTTTCCCACGAGCAGTACTTC.

The V and J genes are TRBV4-1 and TRBJ2-7; unclear D gene. Trimming removed 1 base at V and 3 bases at J, with 16 bases between. The CDR3 totals 16 residues. CDR1 is MGHRA, CDR2 YSYEKL, per germline. The CDR3 sequence: CASSQARTRTGYEQYF. In DNA form, the CDR3 reads TGCGCCAGCAGCCAAGCCCGGACCCGGACGGGCTACGAGCAGTACTTC.

The chain uses TRBV20-1 and TRBJ2-3; 8 positions match TRBD2. J lost 6 bases, V lost 5 bases, and 1 base had no gene match. The length of the CDR3 is 11 residues. Germline CDR1 is DFQATT and CDR2 is SNEGSKA (reference sequence). In DNA, the CDR3 is TGCAGTGCTGGCGGGAGGGATACGCAGTATTTT. Translation: CSAGGRDTQYF.

The V and J genes are TRBV12-3 or TRBV12-4 and TRBJ2-7, with 7 nucleotides matching TRBD2. Trimming at V came to 7 bases and at J to 1 base, leaving 4 bases not matched to a gene. The CDR3 sequence is 13 residues long. The CDR3 spells CASMRELSYEQYF. The CDR3, as DNA: TGTGCCAGCATGCGGGAGCTTTCCTACGAGCAGTACTTC.

This chain uses TRBV7-8 with TRBJ2-2; the D gene could be TRBD1 or TRBD2 (5 bases each). The V end was cut by 6 bases, the J end by 0 bases, with 17 bases between. Germline V gives CDR1 SGHVS, CDR2 FQNEAQ. The CDR3 loop spans 17 amino acids. The CDR3 DNA follows: TGTGCCAGCAGTCAATATCGGGGCCGGTCGAACACCGGGGAGCTGTTTTTT. Residues: CASSQYRGRSNTGELFF.

The chain carries TRBV10-1 and TRBJ2-2; no clear D gene. The CDR3 is made up of 13 amino acids. Per the germline V gene, CDR1 is WNHNN and CDR2 is SYGVQD (reference sequence). The V end lost 6 bases, the J end lost 1 base, and 6 bases lay between the germline ends. Here the CDR3 DNA reads TGCGCCAGCAGCAGGATGAACACCGGGGAGCTGTTTTTT. Translation: CASSRMNTGELFF.